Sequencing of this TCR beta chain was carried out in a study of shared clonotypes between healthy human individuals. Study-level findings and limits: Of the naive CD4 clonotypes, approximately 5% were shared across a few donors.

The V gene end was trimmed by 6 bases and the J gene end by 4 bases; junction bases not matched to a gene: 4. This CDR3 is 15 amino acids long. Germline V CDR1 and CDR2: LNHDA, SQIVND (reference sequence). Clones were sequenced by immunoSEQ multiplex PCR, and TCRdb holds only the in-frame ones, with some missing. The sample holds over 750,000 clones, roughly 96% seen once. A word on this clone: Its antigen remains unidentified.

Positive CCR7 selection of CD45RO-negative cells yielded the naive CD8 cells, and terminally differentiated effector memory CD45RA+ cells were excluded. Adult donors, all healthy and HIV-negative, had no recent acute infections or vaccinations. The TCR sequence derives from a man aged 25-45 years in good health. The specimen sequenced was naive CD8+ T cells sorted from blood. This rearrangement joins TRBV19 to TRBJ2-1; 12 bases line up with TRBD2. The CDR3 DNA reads TGTGCCAGTAGAAGGACTAGCGGGAAGTACAATGAGCAGTTCTTC. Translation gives CASRRTSGKYNEQFF.